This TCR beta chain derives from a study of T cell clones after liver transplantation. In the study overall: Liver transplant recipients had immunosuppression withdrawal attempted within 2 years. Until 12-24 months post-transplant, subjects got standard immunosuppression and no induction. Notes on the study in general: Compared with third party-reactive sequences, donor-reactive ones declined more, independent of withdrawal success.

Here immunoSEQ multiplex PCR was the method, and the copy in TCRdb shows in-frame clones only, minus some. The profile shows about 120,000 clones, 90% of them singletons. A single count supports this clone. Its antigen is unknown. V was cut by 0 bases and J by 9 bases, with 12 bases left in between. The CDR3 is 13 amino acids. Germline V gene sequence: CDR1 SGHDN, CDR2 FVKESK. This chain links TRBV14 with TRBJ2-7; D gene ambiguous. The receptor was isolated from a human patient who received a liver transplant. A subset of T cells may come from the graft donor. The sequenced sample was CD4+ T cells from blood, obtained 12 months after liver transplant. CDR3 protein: CASSQERRTMQYF. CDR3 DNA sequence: TGTGCCAGCAGCCAAGAACGACGGACGATGCAGTACTTC.